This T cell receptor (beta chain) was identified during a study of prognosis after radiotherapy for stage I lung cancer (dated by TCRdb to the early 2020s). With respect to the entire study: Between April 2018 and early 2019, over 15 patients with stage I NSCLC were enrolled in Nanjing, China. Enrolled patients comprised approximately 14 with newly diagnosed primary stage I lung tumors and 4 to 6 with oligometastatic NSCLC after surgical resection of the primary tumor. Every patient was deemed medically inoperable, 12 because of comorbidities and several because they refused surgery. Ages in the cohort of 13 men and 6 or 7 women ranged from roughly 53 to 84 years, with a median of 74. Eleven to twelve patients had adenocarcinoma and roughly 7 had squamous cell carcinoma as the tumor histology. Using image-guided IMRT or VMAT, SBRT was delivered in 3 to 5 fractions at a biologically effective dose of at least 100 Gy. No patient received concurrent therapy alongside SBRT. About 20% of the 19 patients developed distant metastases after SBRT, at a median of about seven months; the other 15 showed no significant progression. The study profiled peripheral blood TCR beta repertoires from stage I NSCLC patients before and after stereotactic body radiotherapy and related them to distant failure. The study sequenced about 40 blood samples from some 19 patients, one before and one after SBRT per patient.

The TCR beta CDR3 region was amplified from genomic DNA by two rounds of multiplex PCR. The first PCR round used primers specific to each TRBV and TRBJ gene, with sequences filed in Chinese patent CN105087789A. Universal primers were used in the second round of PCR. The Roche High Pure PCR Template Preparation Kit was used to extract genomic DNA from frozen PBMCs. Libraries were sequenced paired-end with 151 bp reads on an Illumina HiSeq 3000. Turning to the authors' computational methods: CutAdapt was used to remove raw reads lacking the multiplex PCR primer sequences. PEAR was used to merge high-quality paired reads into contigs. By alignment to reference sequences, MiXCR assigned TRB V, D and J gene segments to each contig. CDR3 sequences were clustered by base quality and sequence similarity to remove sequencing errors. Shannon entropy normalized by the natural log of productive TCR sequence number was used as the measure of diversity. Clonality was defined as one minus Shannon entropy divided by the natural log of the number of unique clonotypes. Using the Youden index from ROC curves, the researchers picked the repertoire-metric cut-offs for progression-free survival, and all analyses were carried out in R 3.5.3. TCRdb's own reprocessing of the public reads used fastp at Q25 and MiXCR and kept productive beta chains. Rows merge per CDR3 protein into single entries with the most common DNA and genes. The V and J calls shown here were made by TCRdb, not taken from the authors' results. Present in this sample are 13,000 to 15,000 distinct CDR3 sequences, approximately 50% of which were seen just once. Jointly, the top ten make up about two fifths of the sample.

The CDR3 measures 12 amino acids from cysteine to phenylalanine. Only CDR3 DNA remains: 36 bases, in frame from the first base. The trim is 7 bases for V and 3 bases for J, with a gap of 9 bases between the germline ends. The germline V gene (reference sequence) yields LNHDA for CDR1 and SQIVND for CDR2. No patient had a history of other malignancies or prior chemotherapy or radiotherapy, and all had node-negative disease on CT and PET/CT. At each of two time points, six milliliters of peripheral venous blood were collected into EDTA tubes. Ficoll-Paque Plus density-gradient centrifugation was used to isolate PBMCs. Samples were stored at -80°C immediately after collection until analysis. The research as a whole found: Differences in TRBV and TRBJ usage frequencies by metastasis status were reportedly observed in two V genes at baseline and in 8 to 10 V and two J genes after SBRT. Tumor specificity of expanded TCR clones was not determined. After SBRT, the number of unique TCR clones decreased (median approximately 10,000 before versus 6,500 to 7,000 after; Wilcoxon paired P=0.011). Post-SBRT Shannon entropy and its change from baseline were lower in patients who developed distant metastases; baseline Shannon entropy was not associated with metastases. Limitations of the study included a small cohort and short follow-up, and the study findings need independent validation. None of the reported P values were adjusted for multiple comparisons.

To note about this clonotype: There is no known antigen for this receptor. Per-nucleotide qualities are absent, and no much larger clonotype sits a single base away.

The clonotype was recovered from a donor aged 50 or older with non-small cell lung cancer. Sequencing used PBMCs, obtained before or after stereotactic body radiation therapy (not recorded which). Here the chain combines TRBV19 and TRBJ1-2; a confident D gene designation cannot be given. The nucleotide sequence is TGTGCCAGTACCCCCGGTCACTATGGCTACACCTTC. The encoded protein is CASTPGHYGYTF. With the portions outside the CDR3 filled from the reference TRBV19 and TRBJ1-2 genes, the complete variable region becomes DGGITQSPKYLFRKEGQNVTLSCEQNLNHDAMYWYRQDPGQGLRLIYYSQIVNDFQKGDIAEGYSVSREKKESFPLTVTSAQKNPTAFYLCASTPGHYGYTFGSGTRLTVV.